The 26 T cell receptor beta chains reported below all come from one sample, sequenced in a study of beta chain features in type 1 diabetes. The sequenced template was cDNA made from the entire isolated RNA. Measured with immunoSEQ multiplex PCR; TCRdb has only the in-frame clones, and not every one. Among about 230,000 clones listed, around 9.6% were seen once. The sequenced material came from naive CD4+ T cells from blood. The source of these receptors is a woman under 30 in good health.

This clone was observed at least ten times. The chain employs TRBV7-3 and TRBJ2-3, with a possible D match to TRBD2 (5 bases). This CDR3 has 12 residues. Germline CDR1 SGHTA, CDR2 FQGTGA. V lost 8 bases to trimming and J lost 6 bases, with 12 bases between them. CDR3 sequence reads: CASSRGLDTQYF. The CDR3 DNA is TGTGCCAGCTCTCGAGGACTTGATACGCAGTATTTT.

This clone was seen only a few times. The rearrangement links TRBV5-4 to TRBJ1-2, with unresolved D. Trimming removed 2 bases at V and 5 bases at J, with 13 bases between. This CDR3 has 14 amino acids. Germline V CDR1 and CDR2: SGHNT, YYREEE (reference sequence). The CDR3 loop reads CASSLERAGYGYTF. CDR3 in DNA: TGTGCCAGCAGCTTAGAACGAGCGGGATATGGCTACACCTTC.

In its sample, this clone was seen a few times. The J gene is TRBJ1-2, the V gene TRBV14, with D unresolved. V was shortened by 2 bases and J by 5 bases, with 12 bases between the two germline ends. Germline V gives CDR1 SGHDN, CDR2 FVKESK. This CDR3 is built from 14 residues. CDR3 in amino acids: CASSQISGDYGYTF. The CDR3 DNA follows: TGTGCCAGCAGCCAAATCTCGGGAGATTATGGCTACACCTTC.

The chain employs TRBV30 and TRBJ1-1, with a weak D call TRBD1 (5 bases). The length of the CDR3 is 13 residues. The germline V gene has CDR1 GTSNPN and CDR2 SVGIG (reference sequence). Trimming removed 5 bases from V and 6 bases from J, with 16 bases in between. The CDR3 region has the DNA TGTGCCTGGGCGGCAGGGCTTTCAGCTGAAGCTTTCTTT. Translation: CAWAAGLSAEAFF. The whole variable domain, filled in from reference TRBV30 and TRBJ1-1, reads SQTIHQWPATLVQPVGSPLSLECTVEGTSNPNLYWYRQAAGRGLQLLFYSVGIGQISSEVPQNLSASRPQDRQFILSSKKLLLSDSGFYLCAWAAGLSAEAFFGQGTRLTVV.

This clone was observed a handful of times. V usage is TRBV30 and J usage is TRBJ1-5; tentative D call: TRBD1 (6 bases). Germline values: CDR1 GTSNPN, CDR2 SVGIG (reference sequence). This CDR3 has 14 amino acids. V gave up 2 bases and J gave up 6 bases, with 14 bases separating them. The CDR3 reads CAWSSRQGSQPQHF. The CDR3 bases are TGTGCCTGGAGTAGTAGGCAGGGGAGTCAGCCCCAGCATTTT. The complete variable domain, with remaining parts taken from reference TRBV30 and TRBJ1-5, reads SQTIHQWPATLVQPVGSPLSLECTVEGTSNPNLYWYRQAAGRGLQLLFYSVGIGQISSEVPQNLSASRPQDRQFILSSKKLLLSDSGFYLCAWSSRQGSQPQHFGDGTRLSIL.

Ten or more counts support this clone. This sequence joins TRBV5-4 and TRBJ2-7; 10 bases are shared with TRBD2. Germline V gene data show CDR1 as SGHNT and CDR2 as YYREEE (reference sequence). V lost 0 bases to trimming and J lost 3 bases; unmatched junction nucleotides: 3. The CDR3 runs 15 residues. The CDR3 DNA reads TGTGCCAGCAGCTTGGGGACTAGCGGCCTCTACGAGCAGTACTTC. As protein: CASSLGTSGLYEQYF. Variable domain in full (rest from reference TRBV5-4 and TRBJ2-7): ETGVTQSPTHLIKTRGQQVTLRCSSQSGHNTVSWYQQALGQGPQFIFQYYREEENGRGNFPPRFSGLQFPNYSSELNVNALELDDSALYLCASSLGTSGLYEQYFGPGTRLTVT.

This clone was observed a handful of times. The chain combines TRBV30 with TRBJ1-2, with D possibly TRBD1 on 6 matching bases. Trimming stripped 3 bases from V and 2 bases from J, with 16 bases between. The CDR3 consists of 15 residues. CDR1 is GTSNPN and CDR2 is SVGIG in the germline V gene (reference sequence). DNA for the CDR3: TGTGCCTGGAGCAGGACAGTAGATCCAAACTATGGCTACACCTTC. Protein product: CAWSRTVDPNYGYTF.

The CDR3 DNA follows: TGTGCCAGCAGTCTTCCAGGGGGGCACAATGAGCAGTTCTTC. This codes for CASSLPGGHNEQFF. V gene TRBV25-1 combines with J gene TRBJ2-1, with D possibly TRBD1 on 7 matching bases. CDR1 and CDR2 (germline): MGHDK, SYGVNS. This CDR3 contains 14 residues. V was shortened by 5 bases and J by 5 bases, with 13 bases between the two germline ends.

There are a few counts of this clone. V usage is TRBV2 and J usage is TRBJ2-2, with TRBD2 matching 11 bases. J gave up 7 bases and V 4 bases, and 11 bases lay outside the gene matches. The CDR3 is 17 amino acids. Germline CDR1 reads SNHLY; CDR2 reads FYNNEI. The CDR3 loop is CASSGPQLAGEVGELFF. In DNA, the CDR3 is TGTGCCAGCAGTGGCCCACAACTAGCGGGAGAGGTCGGGGAGCTGTTTTTT. The entire variable domain, with the rest obtained from reference TRBV2 and TRBJ2-2, is as follows: EPEVTQTPSHQVTQMGQEVILRCVPISNHLYFYWYRQILGQKVEFLVSFYNNEISEKSEIFDDQFSVERPDGSNFTLKIRSTKLEDSAMYFCASSGPQLAGEVGELFFGEGSRLTVL.

The rearrangement uses TRBV10-3 and TRBJ2-7, with 8 bases that match TRBD1. CDR3 length equals 16 residues. J lost 2 bases, V lost 0 bases, and 6 bases had no gene match. Germline V gene sequence: CDR1 ENHRY, CDR2 SYGVKD. For the CDR3, the DNA is TGTGCCATCAGTGAGTCGGGCAGGGGGCCGACCTACGAGCAGTACTTC. As protein: CAISESGRGPTYEQYF.

This clone was counted only a few times. The chain joins TRBV29-1 to TRBJ1-1; D perhaps matches TRBD1 (6 bases). Per germline, CDR1 SQVTM and CDR2 ANQGSEA. CDR3 length: 15 amino acids. Trimming left V 4 bases short and J 1 base short, with 16 bases between. As DNA, the CDR3 is TGCAGCGTTGCCCTCCGGGTACAGGGGAACACTGAAGCTTTCTTT. This codes for CSVALRVQGNTEAFF.

The chain has TRBV5-1 and TRBJ2-1; tentative D call: TRBD2 (5 bases). CDR1 and CDR2 from the germline V gene are SGHRS and YFSETQ. V lost 2 bases and J lost 7, with 10 bases in between. The CDR3 runs to 13 residues. CDR3 region: CASSLTSTNEQFF. Here the CDR3 DNA reads TGCGCCAGCAGCTTAACTAGTACAAATGAGCAGTTCTTC.

A remark on this clone: Different DNA sequences within this sample yield the same CDR3. V is TRBV5-1 and J is TRBJ2-1; 10 nucleotides agree with TRBD2. Germline values: CDR1 SGHRS, CDR2 YFSETQ. The CDR3 runs 16 residues. The V gene end was trimmed by 0 bases and the J gene end by 1 base; junction bases not matched to a gene: 1. Here the CDR3 reads CASSLGAGGSYNEQFF. DNA of the CDR3: TGCGCCAGCAGCTTGGGAGCGGGAGGGTCCTACAATGAGCAGTTCTTC.

This clone was detected ten times or more. This rearrangement joins TRBV4-1 to TRBJ2-5; tentatively, D is TRBD1 (5 bases). This CDR3 is built from 14 residues. Germline V gene data show CDR1 as MGHRA and CDR2 as YSYEKL. Trimming shortened V by 2 bases and J by 0 bases, and 7 bases separated the two germline ends. Written as DNA, the CDR3 is TGCGCCAGCAGCCAACGACAGTACCAAGAGACCCAGTACTTC. Amino acid sequence: CASSQRQYQETQYF.

The sample holds a few counts of this clone. The chain recombines TRBV6-6 with TRBJ1-1; D is unresolved. V lost 6 bases, J lost 7 bases, and 12 bases lay in between. Germline lookup yields CDR1 MNHNY and CDR2 SVGAGI (reference sequence). The CDR3 loop spans 12 amino acids. The CDR3: CASRPGSGEAFF. The DNA for the CDR3 is TGTGCCAGCAGACCGGGGAGCGGTGAAGCTTTCTTT.

CDR3 residues: CASSLEAAGGGETQYF. The CDR3 nucleotides read TGTGCCAGCAGCTTGGAGGCAGCGGGAGGCGGAGAGACCCAGTACTTC. The V gene is TRBV5-4, the J gene TRBJ2-5; TRBD2 aligns across 9 bases. CDR1 and CDR2 (germline): SGHNT, YYREEE (reference sequence). The CDR3 sequence is 16 residues long. V dropped 0 bases and J dropped 4; count of bases not matched to a gene: 7.

This clone was seen a handful of times. The chain employs TRBV2 and TRBJ2-5; the D gene is possibly TRBD2 (6 bases). V was shortened by 8 bases and J by 4 bases, with 14 bases between the two germline ends. Germline V gene data show CDR1 as SNHLY and CDR2 as FYNNEI. This CDR3 comprises 13 residues. CDR3 amino acids: CASWRLVLETQYF. The CDR3, as DNA: TGTGCCAGCTGGAGACTAGTTCTAGAGACCCAGTACTTC.

This clone was seen a few times. The chain uses TRBV5-4 and TRBJ2-1; TRBD2 matches 13 bases. Trimming took 4 bases from V and 1 from J; bases not matched to a gene: 8. The CDR3 runs 18 residues. CDR1 and CDR2 from the germline V gene are SGHNT and YYREEE (reference sequence). The DNA for the CDR3 is TGTGCCAGCAGCCCTCGGACTAGCGGGGGAGTTTCCTACAATGAGCAGTTCTTC. This codes for CASSPRTSGGVSYNEQFF.

The chain couples TRBV2 to TRBJ2-7, with D possibly matching TRBD2 (5 bases). V lost 6 bases and J 6 bases, leaving 12 bases between the germline ends. The length of the CDR3 is 12 residues. Germline values: CDR1 SNHLY, CDR2 FYNNEI. The DNA for the CDR3 is TGTGCCAGCAGACCTGAGGGCACCGAGCAGTACTTC. This codes for CASRPEGTEQYF.

This clone was detected a few times. This chain links TRBV18 with TRBJ2-5; 7 bases are shared with TRBD1. Germline V gene data show CDR1 as KGHSH and CDR2 as LQKENI. The CDR3 consists of 13 residues. V trimming: 5 bases; J trimming: 4 bases; junction bases outside the gene matches: 4. CDR3 sequence: CASSSTGRETQYF. As DNA, the CDR3 is TGTGCCAGCTCATCGACAGGGAGAGAGACCCAGTACTTC.

The V call is TRBV27, the J call TRBJ2-1, with a possible D match to TRBD1 (5 bases). Germline V lookup: CDR1 MNHEY, CDR2 SMNVEV (reference sequence). The CDR3 covers 14 residues. Trimming removed 8 bases from V and 2 bases from J, with 13 bases in between. The CDR3: CASSPRVPYNEQFF. The CDR3 region has the DNA TGTGCCAGCTCTCCCAGGGTGCCCTACAATGAGCAGTTCTTC.

This rearrangement joins TRBV2 to TRBJ2-3; 7 nucleotides line up with TRBD1. The germline V gene has CDR1 SNHLY and CDR2 FYNNEI. This CDR3 comprises 14 residues. V dropped 8 bases and J dropped 0; count of bases not matched to a gene: 5. The DNA of the CDR3 is TGTGCCAGCCCCGGGACAGCTAGCACAGATACGCAGTATTTT. Protein product: CASPGTASTDTQYF.

This rearrangement joins TRBV9 to TRBJ2-3, with 8 bases aligning to TRBD2. Germline loops: CDR1 SGDLS, CDR2 YYNGEE. The CDR3 consists of 16 residues. The V segment lost 3 bases and the J segment 6 bases; nucleotides outside the gene matches: 12. The CDR3, as DNA: TGTGCCAGCAGCGCCTTAACTAGCGGCGCGACTGATACGCAGTATTTT. This sequence encodes CASSALTSGATDTQYF.

This clone was picked up a small number of times. CDR3 amino acids: CATARGAATGELFF. CDR3 nucleotides: TGTGCCACCGCTCGTGGGGCCGCCACCGGGGAGCTGTTTTTT. This chain joins TRBV15 and TRBJ2-2, with D possibly TRBD1 on 5 matching bases. Germline CDR1 is LNHNV and CDR2 is YYDKDF (reference sequence). This CDR3 is 14 amino acids long. Trimming took 8 bases from V and 4 from J, leaving 14 bases between them.

This clone was seen a handful of times. The chain couples TRBV5-4 to TRBJ1-2; 8 positions match TRBD1. The CDR3 loop spans 13 amino acids. Trimming cost V 3 bases and J 6 bases; bases outside gene matches: 4. CDR1 and CDR2 (germline): SGHNT, YYREEE (reference sequence). The CDR3 reads CASSSTGVDGYTF. The CDR3 coding sequence is TGTGCCAGCAGCTCGACAGGGGTGGATGGCTACACCTTC.

This clone was observed a handful of times. The chain carries TRBV7-2 and TRBJ1-1; 7 nucleotides align to TRBD1. CDR1 and CDR2 from the germline V gene are SGHTA and FQGNSA. This CDR3 comprises 15 residues. Trimming at V came to 6 bases and at J to 6 bases, leaving 13 bases not matched to a gene. In DNA form, the CDR3 reads TGTGCCAGCAGGAGAAAACAGGGGCCTTCGGCTGAAGCTTTCTTT. Translating it yields CASRRKQGPSAEAFF.